In this sample, the clone carrying this TCR beta chain turned up many times. Its specificity is not known. The data were taken from a study of T cells in Graves' hyperthyroidism and ophthalmopathy. Study results and limitations: In blood, most of the thyroid clonotypes expanded above 0.001 were also present. Stable hyperthyroidism was told apart from ophthalmopathy by a model built on 13 V-J features.

Stability of Graves' hyperthyroidism was defined as absent ophthalmopathy progression within 18 months. Uncontrolled infections, other autoimmune diseases, pregnancy or lactation led to exclusion of patients. RNA transcripts gave rise to amplified TCR beta CDR3 regions. HTBI primers were used for first-round RT-PCR of the TCR CDR3. TCRdb reprocessed the multiplex PCR reads with MiXCR, giving one entry per CDR3 protein. Among 500,000 to 600,000 distinct CDR3 sequences listed, 46% were seen once. The CDR3 runs 14 residues. The V end was cut by 3 bases, the J end by 0 bases, with 8 bases between. The germline gives CDR1 SGHTA, CDR2 FQGNSA.

The genes are TRBV7-2 and TRBJ1-1, with D possibly matching TRBD1 (6 bases). This clonotype was obtained from a woman aged 18-29 years with Graves' hyperthyroidism. What was sequenced was peripheral blood or thyroid tissue (not recorded which). For the CDR3, the DNA is TGTGCCAGCAGCTTGGGGGGCATGAACACTGAAGCTTTCTTT. Translating it yields CASSLGGMNTEAFF.